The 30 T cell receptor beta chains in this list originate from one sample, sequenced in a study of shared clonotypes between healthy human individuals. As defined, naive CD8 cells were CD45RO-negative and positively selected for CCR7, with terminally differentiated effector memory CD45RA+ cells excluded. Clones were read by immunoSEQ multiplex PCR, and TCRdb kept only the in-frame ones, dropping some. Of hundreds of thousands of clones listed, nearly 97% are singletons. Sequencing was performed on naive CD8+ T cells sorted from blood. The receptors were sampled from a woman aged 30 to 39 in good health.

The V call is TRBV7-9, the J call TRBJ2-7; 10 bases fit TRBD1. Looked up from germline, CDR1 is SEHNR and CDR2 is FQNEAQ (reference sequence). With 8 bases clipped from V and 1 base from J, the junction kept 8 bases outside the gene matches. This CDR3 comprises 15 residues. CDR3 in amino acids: CASARADRGSYEQYF. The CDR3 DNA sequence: TGTGCCAGCGCCCGGGCGGACAGGGGGTCCTACGAGCAGTACTTC.

DNA of the CDR3: TGCACCAGCAGCCCCAGCCAGCGGGAGGGCCAGACGAACTACGAGCAGTACTTC. This encodes CTSSPSQREGQTNYEQYF. The gene calls are TRBV1 and TRBJ2-7; the table calls TRBD2, which could not be checked here. TRBV1 is an annotated pseudogene. The CDR3 covers 18 residues.

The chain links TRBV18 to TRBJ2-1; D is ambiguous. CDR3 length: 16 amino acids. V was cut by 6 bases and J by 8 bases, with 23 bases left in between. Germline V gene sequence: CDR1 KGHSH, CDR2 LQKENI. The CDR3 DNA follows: TGTGCCAGCTCTAAAAGCAGGCCAACATTTAACGATGAGCAGTTCTTC. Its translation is CASSKSRPTFNDEQFF.

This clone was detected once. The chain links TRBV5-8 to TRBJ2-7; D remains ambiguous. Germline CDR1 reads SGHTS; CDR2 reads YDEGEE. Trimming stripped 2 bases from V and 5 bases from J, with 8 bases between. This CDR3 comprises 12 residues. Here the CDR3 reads CASSFGVDEQYF. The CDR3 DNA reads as TGTGCCAGCAGCTTTGGGGTAGACGAGCAGTACTTC.

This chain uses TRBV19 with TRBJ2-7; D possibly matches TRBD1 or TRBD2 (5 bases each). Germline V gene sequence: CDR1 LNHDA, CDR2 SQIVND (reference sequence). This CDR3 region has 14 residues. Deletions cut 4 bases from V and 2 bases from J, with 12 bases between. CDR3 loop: CASSNRDGPYEQYF. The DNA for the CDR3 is TGTGCCAGTAGTAACCGGGACGGGCCCTACGAGCAGTACTTC.

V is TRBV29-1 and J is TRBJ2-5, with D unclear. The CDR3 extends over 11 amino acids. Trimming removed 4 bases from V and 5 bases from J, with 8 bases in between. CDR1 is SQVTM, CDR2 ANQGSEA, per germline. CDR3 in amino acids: CSVVANETQYF. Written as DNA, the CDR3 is TGCAGCGTTGTGGCAAACGAGACCCAGTACTTC.

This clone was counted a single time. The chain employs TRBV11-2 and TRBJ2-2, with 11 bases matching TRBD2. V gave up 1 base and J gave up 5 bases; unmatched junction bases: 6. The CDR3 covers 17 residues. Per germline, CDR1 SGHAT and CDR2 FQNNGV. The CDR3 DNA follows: TGTGCCAGCAGCTTAGTAGTACTAGCGGGAGTTACCGGGGAGCTGTTTTTT. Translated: CASSLVVLAGVTGELFF.

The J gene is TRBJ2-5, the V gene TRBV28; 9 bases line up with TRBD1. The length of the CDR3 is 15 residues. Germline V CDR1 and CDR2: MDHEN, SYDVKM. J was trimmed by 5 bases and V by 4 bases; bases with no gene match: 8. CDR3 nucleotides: TGTGCCAGCAGTTCCTCCGGGACAGGGAGGGAGACCCAGTACTTC. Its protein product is CASSSSGTGRETQYF.

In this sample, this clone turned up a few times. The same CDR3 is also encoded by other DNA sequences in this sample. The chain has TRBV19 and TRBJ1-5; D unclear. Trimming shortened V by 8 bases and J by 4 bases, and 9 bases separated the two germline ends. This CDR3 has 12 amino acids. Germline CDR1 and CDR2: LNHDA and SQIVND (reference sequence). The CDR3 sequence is CASGLGNQPQHF. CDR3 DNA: TGTGCCAGTGGGTTGGGGAATCAGCCCCAGCATTTT. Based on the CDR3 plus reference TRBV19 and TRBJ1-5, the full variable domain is DGGITQSPKYLFRKEGQNVTLSCEQNLNHDAMYWYRQDPGQGLRLIYYSQIVNDFQKGDIAEGYSVSREKKESFPLTVTSAQKNPTAFYLCASGLGNQPQHFGDGTRLSIL.

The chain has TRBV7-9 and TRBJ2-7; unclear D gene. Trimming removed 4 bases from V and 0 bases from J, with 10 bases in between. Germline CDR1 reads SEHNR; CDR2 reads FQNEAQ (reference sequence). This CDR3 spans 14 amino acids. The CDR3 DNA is TGTGCCAGCAGCTCGGCACGGAGCTCCTACGAGCAGTACTTC. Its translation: CASSSARSSYEQYF.

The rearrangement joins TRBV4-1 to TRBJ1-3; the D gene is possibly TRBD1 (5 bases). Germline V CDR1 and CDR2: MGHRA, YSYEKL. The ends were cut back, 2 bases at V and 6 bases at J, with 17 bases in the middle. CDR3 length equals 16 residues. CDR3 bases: TGCGCCAGCAGCCAACTCTCGGGACGGCTGGAAAACACCATATATTTT. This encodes CASSQLSGRLENTIYF.

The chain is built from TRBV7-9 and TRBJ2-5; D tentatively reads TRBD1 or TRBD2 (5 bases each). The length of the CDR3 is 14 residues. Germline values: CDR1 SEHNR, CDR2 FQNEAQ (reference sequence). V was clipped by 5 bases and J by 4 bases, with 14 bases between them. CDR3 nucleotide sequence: TGTGCCAGCAGCCCGATCGAGGGGATAGAGACCCAGTACTTC. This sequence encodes CASSPIEGIETQYF.

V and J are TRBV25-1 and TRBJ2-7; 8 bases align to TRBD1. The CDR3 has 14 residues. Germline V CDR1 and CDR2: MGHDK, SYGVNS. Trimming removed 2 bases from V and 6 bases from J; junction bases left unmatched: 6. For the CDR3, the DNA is TGTGCCAGCAGTGAACACAGGACAGGGAGCGAGCAGTACTTC. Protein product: CASSEHRTGSEQYF.

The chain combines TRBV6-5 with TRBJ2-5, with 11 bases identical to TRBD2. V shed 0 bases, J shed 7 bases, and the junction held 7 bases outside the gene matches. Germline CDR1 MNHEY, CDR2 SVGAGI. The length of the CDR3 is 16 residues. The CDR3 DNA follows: TGTGCCAGCAGTTACTCGCTACTAGCGGGAGATGGGACCCAGTACTTC. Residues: CASSYSLLAGDGTQYF.

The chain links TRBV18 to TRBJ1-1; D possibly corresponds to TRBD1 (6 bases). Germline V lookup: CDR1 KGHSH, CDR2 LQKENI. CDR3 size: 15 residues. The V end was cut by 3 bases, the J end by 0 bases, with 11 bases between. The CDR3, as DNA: TGTGCCAGCTCACCGACGACAGGACTGAACACTGAAGCTTTCTTT. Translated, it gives CASSPTTGLNTEAFF.

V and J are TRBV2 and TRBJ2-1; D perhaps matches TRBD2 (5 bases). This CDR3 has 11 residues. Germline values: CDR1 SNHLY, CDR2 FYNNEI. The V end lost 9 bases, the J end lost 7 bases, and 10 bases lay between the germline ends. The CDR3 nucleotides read TGTGCCAGAAGGACTGGAAATGAGCAGTTCTTC. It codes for CARRTGNEQFF.

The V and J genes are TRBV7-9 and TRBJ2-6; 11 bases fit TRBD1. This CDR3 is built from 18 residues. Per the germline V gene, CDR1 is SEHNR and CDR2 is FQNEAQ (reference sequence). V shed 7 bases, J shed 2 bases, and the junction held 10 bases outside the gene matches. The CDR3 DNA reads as TGTGCCAGCAACCGAGGCCGGGACAGGGGGGCTGGGGCCAACGTCCTGACTTTC. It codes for CASNRGRDRGAGANVLTF.

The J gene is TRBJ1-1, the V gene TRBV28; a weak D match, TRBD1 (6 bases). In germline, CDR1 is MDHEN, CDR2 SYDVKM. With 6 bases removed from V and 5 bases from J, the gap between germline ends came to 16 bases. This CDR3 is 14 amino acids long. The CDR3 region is CASRNITGNTEAFF. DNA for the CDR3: TGTGCCAGCAGGAATATTACAGGGAATACTGAAGCTTTCTTT.

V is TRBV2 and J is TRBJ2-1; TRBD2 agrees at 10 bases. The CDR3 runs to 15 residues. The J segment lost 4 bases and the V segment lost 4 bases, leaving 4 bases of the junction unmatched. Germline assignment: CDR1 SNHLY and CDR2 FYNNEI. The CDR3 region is CASSGGTSVYNEQFF. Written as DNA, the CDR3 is TGTGCCAGCAGTGGGGGGACTAGCGTATACAATGAGCAGTTCTTC. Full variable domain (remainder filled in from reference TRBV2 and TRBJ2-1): EPEVTQTPSHQVTQMGQEVILRCVPISNHLYFYWYRQILGQKVEFLVSFYNNEISEKSEIFDDQFSVERPDGSNFTLKIRSTKLEDSAMYFCASSGGTSVYNEQFFGPGTRLTVL.

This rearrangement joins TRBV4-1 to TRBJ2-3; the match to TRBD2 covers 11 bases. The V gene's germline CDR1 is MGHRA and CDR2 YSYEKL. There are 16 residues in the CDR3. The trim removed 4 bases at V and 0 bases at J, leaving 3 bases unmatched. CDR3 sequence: CASSPTSGISTDTQYF. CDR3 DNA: TGCGCCAGCAGCCCGACTAGCGGGATCAGCACAGATACGCAGTATTTT.

The CDR3 region is CASSPPSGGDNEQFF. The CDR3 DNA reads as TGTGCCAGCTCACCTCCTAGCGGAGGGGACAATGAGCAGTTCTTC. The chain uses TRBV18 and TRBJ2-1, with 7 bases matching TRBD2. Germline V gene sequence: CDR1 KGHSH, CDR2 LQKENI. This CDR3 region has 15 residues. V dropped 3 bases and J dropped 5; count of bases not matched to a gene: 7.

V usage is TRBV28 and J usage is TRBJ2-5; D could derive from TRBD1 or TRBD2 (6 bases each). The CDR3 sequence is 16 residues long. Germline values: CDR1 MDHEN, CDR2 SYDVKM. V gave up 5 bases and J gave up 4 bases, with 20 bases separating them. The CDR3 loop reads CASSPSYGGLGETQYF. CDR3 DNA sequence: TGTGCCAGCAGTCCATCTTACGGGGGCTTAGGAGAGACCCAGTACTTC.

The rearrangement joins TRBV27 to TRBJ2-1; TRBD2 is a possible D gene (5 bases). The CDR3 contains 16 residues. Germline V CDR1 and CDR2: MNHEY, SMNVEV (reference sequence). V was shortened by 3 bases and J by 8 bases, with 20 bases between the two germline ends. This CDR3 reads CASSFGPEGRIDEQFF. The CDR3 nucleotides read TGTGCCAGCAGTTTCGGCCCGGAAGGGAGAATAGATGAGCAGTTCTTC.

The CDR3 loop is CASSTPGTGDARMNTEAFF. The DNA of the CDR3 is TGTGCCAGTAGTACCCCCGGGACAGGGGACGCTCGGATGAACACTGAAGCTTTCTTT. The J gene is TRBJ1-1, the V gene TRBV19, with 10 bases that match TRBD1. The CDR3 covers 19 residues. The germline V gene has CDR1 LNHDA and CDR2 SQIVND (reference sequence). V gave up 4 bases and J gave up 0 bases; unmatched junction bases: 14.

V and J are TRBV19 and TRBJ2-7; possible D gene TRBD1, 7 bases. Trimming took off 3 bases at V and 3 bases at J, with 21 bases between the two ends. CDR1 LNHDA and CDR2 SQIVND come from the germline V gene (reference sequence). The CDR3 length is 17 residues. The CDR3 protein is CASSINTGEVAFYEQYF. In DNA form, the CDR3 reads TGTGCCAGTAGTATTAACACAGGGGAGGTTGCGTTCTACGAGCAGTACTTC.

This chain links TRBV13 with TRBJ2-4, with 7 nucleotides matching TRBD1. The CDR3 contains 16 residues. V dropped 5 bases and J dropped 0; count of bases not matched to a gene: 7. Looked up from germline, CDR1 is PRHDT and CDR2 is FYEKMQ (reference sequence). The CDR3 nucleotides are TGTGCCAGCAGCGCCCGACAGGGTTTAGCCAAAAACATTCAGTACTTC. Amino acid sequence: CASSARQGLAKNIQYF.

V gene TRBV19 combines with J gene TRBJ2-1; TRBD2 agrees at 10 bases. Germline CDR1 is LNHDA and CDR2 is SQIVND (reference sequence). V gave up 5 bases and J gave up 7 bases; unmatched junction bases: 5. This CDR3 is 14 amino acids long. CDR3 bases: TGTGCCAGTAGTCTAGCGGGAGTCGTAAATGAGCAGTTCTTC. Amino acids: CASSLAGVVNEQFF.

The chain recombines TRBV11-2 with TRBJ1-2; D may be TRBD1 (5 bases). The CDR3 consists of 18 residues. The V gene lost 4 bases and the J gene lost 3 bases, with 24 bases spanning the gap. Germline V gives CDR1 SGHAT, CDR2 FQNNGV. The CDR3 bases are TGTGCCAGCAGCTACGCCGCCCTCGGGGGACTAGAGGACTATGGCTACACCTTC. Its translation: CASSYAALGGLEDYGYTF.

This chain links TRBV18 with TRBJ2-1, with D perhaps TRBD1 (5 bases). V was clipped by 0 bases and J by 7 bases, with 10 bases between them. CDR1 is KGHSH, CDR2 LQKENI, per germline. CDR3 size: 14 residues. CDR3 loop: CASSPPVGANEQFF. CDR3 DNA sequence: TGTGCCAGCTCACCACCGGTAGGGGCAAATGAGCAGTTCTTC.

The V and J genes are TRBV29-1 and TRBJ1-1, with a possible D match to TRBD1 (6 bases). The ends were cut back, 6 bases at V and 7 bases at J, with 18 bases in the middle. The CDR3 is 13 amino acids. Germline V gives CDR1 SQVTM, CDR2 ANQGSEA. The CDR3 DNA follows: TGCAGCGTCCGTGGGGGGGCGGATGATGAAGCTTTCTTT. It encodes CSVRGGADDEAFF.